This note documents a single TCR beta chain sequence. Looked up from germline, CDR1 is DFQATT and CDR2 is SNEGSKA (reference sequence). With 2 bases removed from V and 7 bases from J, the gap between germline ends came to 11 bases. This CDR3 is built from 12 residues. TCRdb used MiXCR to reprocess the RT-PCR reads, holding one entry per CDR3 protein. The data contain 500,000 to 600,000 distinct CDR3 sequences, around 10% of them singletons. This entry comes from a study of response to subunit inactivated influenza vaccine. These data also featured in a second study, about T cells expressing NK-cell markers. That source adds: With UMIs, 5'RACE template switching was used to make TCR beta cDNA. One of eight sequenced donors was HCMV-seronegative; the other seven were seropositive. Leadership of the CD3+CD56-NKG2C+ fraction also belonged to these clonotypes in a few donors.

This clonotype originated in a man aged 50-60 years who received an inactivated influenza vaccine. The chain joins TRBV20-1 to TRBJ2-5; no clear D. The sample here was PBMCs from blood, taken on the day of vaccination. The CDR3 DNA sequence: TGCAGTGCTAGAACCTTCCCGAGGACCCAGTACTTC. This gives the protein CSARTFPRTQYF.